Below, one T cell receptor beta chain is given with its context. The V segment lost 4 bases and the J segment 9 bases; nucleotides outside the gene matches: 3. The CDR3 length is 14 residues. Per germline, CDR1 LNHDA and CDR2 SQIVND (reference sequence). TCRdb's table, derived via immunoSEQ multiplex PCR, lists solely in-frame clones and lacks some. The sample has about 220,000 clones; approximately 85% are singletons. The entry originates in a study of blood T cell repertoires in COVID-19. The chain links TRBV19 to TRBJ1-6; TRBD1 matches 10 bases. The source of this sequence is a woman between 65 and 79 years old with COVID-19, enrolled during active disease. The sequenced sample was peripheral blood. The CDR3: CASSTRQGASPLHF. The CDR3 nucleotides read TGTGCCAGTAGTACCCGACAGGGGGCTTCACCCCTCCACTTT. Full variable domain (remainder filled in from reference TRBV19 and TRBJ1-6): DGGITQSPKYLFRKEGQNVTLSCEQNLNHDAMYWYRQDPGQGLRLIYYSQIVNDFQKGDIAEGYSVSREKKESFPLTVTSAQKNPTAFYLCASSTRQGASPLHFGNGTRLTVT.